The T cell receptor beta chain under discussion was sequenced for a study of T cell changes during pregnancy in multiple sclerosis. Sequencing used immunoSEQ multiplex PCR; TCRdb keeps in-frame clones, though not all of them. Of 20,000 to 25,000 clones detected, approximately 90% appear once; the ten largest clones hold about 7%. The germline CDR1 and CDR2 sequences are SGHNT and YENEEA. This CDR3 is 17 amino acids long. Trimming left V 5 bases short and J 2 bases short, with 18 bases between. The chain links TRBV11-3 to TRBJ2-2, with a possible D match to TRBD2 (7 bases). The sequences come from CD8+ T cells from peripheral blood mononuclear cells, collected in the first trimester of pregnancy. The TCR sequence derives from a female donor with multiple sclerosis, enrolled in a pregnancy study. The CDR3 is CASSAGAAGANTGELFF. DNA for the CDR3: TGTGCCAGCAGCGCGGGGGCCGCGGGAGCCAACACCGGGGAGCTGTTTTTT.